A single sample gave rise to the 22 T cell receptor beta chains below, sequenced in a study of T cells expressing NK-cell markers. TCRdb re-called the 5' RACE reads and gives one entry per CDR3 protein, without DNA. The table counts roughly 420,000 distinct CDR3 sequences; about 7.1% lies in the top ten. The sequenced sample consisted of blood T cells: a sorted CD56 or NKG2C T cell subset, CD4+ or CD8+ T cells, or bulk PBMC T cells (not recorded which). These receptor sequences come from a woman between 18 and 69 years old in good health.

This CDR3 is CASLTSGRAYNEQFF. The chain is built from TRBV2 and TRBJ2-1; with no DNA, the TCRdb D assignment of TRBD2 cannot be verified. The CDR3 is 15 residues long. CDR1 SNHLY and CDR2 FYNNEI come from the germline V gene.

This CDR3 is CASSGTDSFSYNEQFF. The chain recombines TRBV5-1 with TRBJ2-1; without DNA, the TCRdb call of TRBD1 cannot be checked. Germline assignment: CDR1 SGHRS and CDR2 YFSETQ. This CDR3 is 16 amino acids long.

V usage is TRBV7-8 and J usage is TRBJ2-2; TCRdb lists TRBD1, though no DNA is available to test this call. The CDR3 loop spans 15 amino acids. The germline V gene encodes CDR1 SGHVS and CDR2 FQNEAQ. The CDR3 sequence: CASRPGTGVPGELFF.

The CDR3 loop reads CASSLGLADKNIQYF. V and J are TRBV7-2 and TRBJ2-4; TCRdb proposes TRBD2, but this gene call is untestable without DNA. The germline gives CDR1 SGHTA, CDR2 FQGNSA. The CDR3 extends over 15 amino acids. Filled out from reference TRBV7-2 and TRBJ2-4, the complete variable domain reads GAGVSQSPSNKVTEKGKDVELRCDPISGHTALYWYRQSLGQGLEFLIYFQGNSAPDKSGLPSDRFSAERTGGSVSTLTIQRTQQEDSAVYLCASSLGLADKNIQYFGAGTRLSVL.

V gene TRBV20-1 combines with J gene TRBJ1-5. CDR1 and CDR2 (germline): DFQATT, SNEGSKA (reference sequence). This CDR3 contains 13 residues. CDR3 loop: CSASSRGSGPQHF.

V gene TRBV29-1 combines with J gene TRBJ2-3; TCRdb's D call, TRBD2, is unchecked because there is no DNA. The CDR3 loop spans 14 amino acids. Germline V CDR1 and CDR2: SQVTM, ANQGSEA. This chain's CDR3 is CSVEGGLGTDTQYF.

J is TRBJ2-5 and V is TRBV20-1; TCRdb indicates TRBD1, and absent DNA this call remains unverified. The germline CDR1 and CDR2 sequences are DFQATT and SNEGSKA (reference sequence). The CDR3 is 11 amino acids. CDR3 sequence: CSAQGQETQYF.

The chain couples TRBV7-2 to TRBJ2-2. The germline CDR1 and CDR2 sequences are SGHTA and FQGNSA. The CDR3 is 12 residues long. The CDR3 sequence: CASSKWSGELFF.

The V and J genes are TRBV6-5 and TRBJ1-3. Germline V lookup: CDR1 MNHEY, CDR2 SVGAGI. This CDR3 is built from 14 residues. The CDR3 sequence is CASSYSKSGNTIYF.

The gene calls are TRBV24-1 and TRBJ2-3; TCRdb's assignment of TRBD1 cannot be checked, as there is no DNA. This CDR3 has 16 amino acids. Germline loops: CDR1 KGHDR, CDR2 SFDVKD. This chain's CDR3 is CATSGTTGTGTDTQYF.

V and J are TRBV7-3 and TRBJ2-3; the D gene TCRdb calls, TRBD2, cannot be checked with no DNA. The CDR3 extends over 15 amino acids. Germline V gene lookup returns CDR1 SGHTA and CDR2 FQGTGA. CDR3: CASSHGLAHGDTQYF.

The chain recombines TRBV5-1 with TRBJ1-4; checking the TCRdb D call of TRBD1 is not possible without DNA. Germline CDR1 SGHRS, CDR2 YFSETQ. There are 14 residues in the CDR3. CDR3 sequence reads: CASSPGTANEKLFF.

This chain's CDR3 is CASSPPANEQFF. This chain links TRBV19 with TRBJ2-1; the TRBD2 assignment by TCRdb is unverifiable without DNA. CDR3 length equals 12 residues. From germline, CDR1 is LNHDA and CDR2 SQIVND (reference sequence).

This chain uses TRBV24-1 with TRBJ2-3; TCRdb's D call, TRBD1, is unchecked because there is no DNA. Germline CDR1 reads KGHDR; CDR2 reads SFDVKD. There are 15 residues in the CDR3. The CDR3 is CATTSGPSGTDTQYF.

The chain carries TRBV5-1 and TRBJ2-3; TCRdb proposes TRBD2, but this gene call is untestable without DNA. The length of the CDR3 is 16 residues. CDR1 is SGHRS and CDR2 is YFSETQ in the germline V gene. The CDR3 region is CASSTRTSGRGDTQYF.

The chain carries TRBV23-1 and TRBJ2-4; TCRdb names TRBD1, which stays unverified in the absence of DNA. TRBV23-1 is identified as an open reading frame with a role that is uncertain. The CDR3 is 15 amino acids. The CDR3 reads CASSQTGGRKNIQYF.

The chain has TRBV7-9 and TRBJ1-6. The CDR3 has 13 amino acids. Germline CDR1 is SEHNR and CDR2 is FQNEAQ (reference sequence). CDR3 sequence: CASSLSRVSPLHF.

The rearrangement joins TRBV15 to TRBJ2-1; TCRdb lists TRBD2, though no DNA is available to test this call. The CDR3 runs to 15 residues. Germline V gene lookup returns CDR1 LNHNV and CDR2 YYDKDF (reference sequence). The CDR3 reads CATSRVGLAGIEQFF.

The chain employs TRBV7-9 and TRBJ2-7; TCRdb returns TRBD1, unconfirmable since there is no DNA. Germline assignment: CDR1 SEHNR and CDR2 FQNEAQ (reference sequence). The CDR3 loop spans 16 amino acids. This chain's CDR3 is CASSQGDRGFPYEQYF.

The gene calls are TRBV3-1 and TRBJ1-3. CDR1 and CDR2 from the germline V gene are LGHDT and YNNKEL (reference sequence). This CDR3 spans 12 amino acids. The CDR3: CASRRSGNTIYF. The full variable domain, rest sourced from reference TRBV3-1 and TRBJ1-3, is DTAVSQTPKYLVTQMGNDKSIKCEQNLGHDTMYWYKQDSKKFLKIMFSYNNKELIINETVPNRFSPKSPDKAHLNLHINSLELGDSAVYFCASRRSGNTIYFGEGSWLTVV.

V is TRBV14 and J is TRBJ2-1; TCRdb gives TRBD1 as the D gene, but with no DNA this cannot be confirmed. Germline V gene sequence: CDR1 SGHDN, CDR2 FVKESK. The CDR3 sequence is 16 residues long. CDR3 loop: CASSQDLGGAGAEQFF.

V is TRBV28 and J is TRBJ2-7; TCRdb reports TRBD1, a call that lacks DNA to check it against. Germline CDR1 is MDHEN and CDR2 is SYDVKM. This CDR3 has 14 amino acids. CDR3 loop: CASSFNPASYEQYF. The variable domain in full, with the rest retrieved from reference TRBV28 and TRBJ2-7, is DVKVTQSSRYLVKRTGEKVFLECVQDMDHENMFWYRQDPGLGLRLIYFSYDVKMKEKGDIPEGYSVSREKKERFSLILESASTNQTSMYLCASSFNPASYEQYFGPGTRLTVT.